The 20 T cell receptor beta chains presented below share a single source sample, sequenced in a study of beta chain features in type 1 diabetes. Reverse transcription of all isolated RNA meant that expressed TCRB transcripts were sequenced. Clones were sequenced by immunoSEQ multiplex PCR, and TCRdb holds only the in-frame ones, with some missing. The sample shows a few hundred thousand clones, around 28% of them seen only once. The specimen sequenced was naive CD4+ T cells from blood. The receptors originated from a man in his late teens or twenties in good health.

This rearrangement joins TRBV29-1 to TRBJ2-7, with D perhaps matching TRBD1 (6 bases). This CDR3 region has 13 residues. V lost 7 bases and J 5 bases, leaving 18 bases between the germline ends. CDR1 SQVTM and CDR2 ANQGSEA come from the germline V gene. The CDR3: CSAMNRDQHEQYF. Here the CDR3 DNA reads TGCAGCGCTATGAACAGGGACCAACACGAGCAGTACTTC.

This clone was counted a few times. As DNA, the CDR3 is TGTGCCTGGAGTACCCAGACGATAGCCAAAAACATTCAGTACTTC. It yields the protein CAWSTQTIAKNIQYF. The gene calls are TRBV30 and TRBJ2-4; D remains ambiguous. V was trimmed by 2 bases and J by 0 bases, leaving 11 bases between them. This CDR3 has 15 amino acids. Germline V gene lookup returns CDR1 GTSNPN and CDR2 SVGIG (reference sequence).

The rearrangement links TRBV30 to TRBJ2-1; D unclear. This CDR3 spans 13 amino acids. Trimming took off 5 bases at V and 3 bases at J, with 11 bases between the two ends. Germline V lookup: CDR1 GTSNPN, CDR2 SVGIG (reference sequence). The CDR3 reads CAWYRWDYNEQFF. The CDR3 DNA reads TGTGCCTGGTATAGGTGGGACTACAATGAGCAGTTCTTC.

This clone turned up a few times. The chain joins TRBV12-5 to TRBJ2-1; D unresolved. V dropped 1 base and J dropped 3 bases, with 4 bases sitting between them. Germline loops: CDR1 LGHNT, CDR2 FRNRAP. This CDR3 is built from 13 residues. CDR3 sequence: CASGLGLYNEQFF. As DNA, the CDR3 is TGTGCTAGTGGTTTGGGACTCTACAATGAGCAGTTCTTC. Full variable domain (rest looked up from reference TRBV12-5 and TRBJ2-1): DARVTQTPRHKVTEMGQEVTMRCQPILGHNTVFWYRQTMMQGLELLAYFRNRAPLDDSGMPKDRFSAEMPDATLATLKIQPSEPRDSAVYFCASGLGLYNEQFFGPGTRLTVL.

V and J are TRBV7-8 and TRBJ2-1; perhaps TRBD2 as D (6 bases). The CDR3 has 15 residues. V lost 0 bases to trimming and J lost 9 bases, with 15 bases between them. CDR1 and CDR2 from the germline V gene are SGHVS and FQNEAQ. In nucleotides, the CDR3 is TGTGCCAGCAGCTTAGCGCTCGCGGGAAAGGGTGAGCAGTTCTTC. This gives the protein CASSLALAGKGEQFF.

This clone was detected only a few times. DNA for the CDR3: TGTGCCAGCAGCTTTCAGGGACGGGGTGGACATGAGCAGTTCTTC. Amino acids: CASSFQGRGGHEQFF. V gene TRBV5-6 combines with J gene TRBJ2-1; D may correspond to TRBD1 or TRBD2 (5 bases each). CDR1 and CDR2 from the germline V gene are SGHDT and YYEEEE. There are 15 residues in the CDR3. V was cut by 2 bases and J by 8 bases, with 17 bases left in between.

The CDR3 DNA reads TGTGCCTGGAAAACAGGCTTGAGGCAGTACTTC. Translating it yields CAWKTGLRQYF. The J gene is TRBJ2-7, the V gene TRBV30; D perhaps matches TRBD1 (5 bases). V was shortened by 4 bases and J by 9 bases, with 13 bases between the two germline ends. Germline loops: CDR1 GTSNPN, CDR2 SVGIG (reference sequence). The CDR3 covers 11 residues.

This clone was seen more than once but under ten times. The J gene is TRBJ2-5, the V gene TRBV4-1; 9 nucleotides match TRBD1. The germline V gene has CDR1 MGHRA and CDR2 YSYEKL. The CDR3 sequence is 15 residues long. The V gene end was trimmed by 3 bases and the J gene end by 2 bases; junction bases not matched to a gene: 4. The CDR3: CASSQGTGYQETQYF. The CDR3 nucleotides are TGCGCCAGCAGCCAGGGGACAGGGTATCAAGAGACCCAGTACTTC.

This clone was seen once. The chain combines TRBV2 with TRBJ2-1, with TRBD2 matching over 8 bases. Germline V lookup: CDR1 SNHLY, CDR2 FYNNEI. The CDR3 has 14 amino acids. J was trimmed by 2 bases and V by 8 bases; bases with no gene match: 5. CDR3 in amino acids: CASGAGVTYNEQFF. In DNA, the CDR3 is TGTGCCAGCGGAGCGGGAGTTACCTACAATGAGCAGTTCTTC.

The rearrangement links TRBV2 to TRBJ2-3; D is unclear. The CDR3 spans 13 residues. CDR1 is SNHLY and CDR2 is FYNNEI in the germline V gene. V lost 5 bases to trimming and J lost 4 bases, with 10 bases between them. CDR3 amino acids: CASSPRPPDTQYF. Here the CDR3 DNA reads TGTGCCAGCAGTCCGAGGCCCCCAGATACGCAGTATTTT.

This clone has just a few counts. The rearrangement joins TRBV5-4 to TRBJ2-1; 9 nucleotides match TRBD2. V lost 6 bases to trimming and J lost 10 bases; unmatched junction nucleotides: 11. CDR1 SGHNT and CDR2 YYREEE come from the germline V gene (reference sequence). The CDR3 length is 14 residues. In nucleotides, the CDR3 is TGTGCCAGCAAGGTAGCGGGAGTTGGGTACGAGCAGTTCTTC. This sequence encodes CASKVAGVGYEQFF.

The chain uses TRBV5-1 and TRBJ2-7; D remains ambiguous. The CDR3 has 11 residues. The ends were cut back, 0 bases at V and 8 bases at J, with 6 bases in the middle. Germline CDR1 reads SGHRS; CDR2 reads YFSETQ. The CDR3 DNA is TGCGCCAGCAGCTTGGAGGCGAAGCAGTACTTC. Its translation: CASSLEAKQYF. Based on the CDR3 plus reference TRBV5-1 and TRBJ2-7, the full variable domain is KAGVTQTPRYLIKTRGQQVTLSCSPISGHRSVSWYQQTPGQGLQFLFEYFSETQRNKGNFPGRFSGRQFSNSRSEMNVSTLELGDSALYLCASSLEAKQYFGPGTRLTVT.

This CDR3 reads CASLKARGHEQYF. Here the CDR3 DNA reads TGTGCCAGTCTAAAAGCGAGGGGGCACGAGCAGTACTTC. The chain uses TRBV28 and TRBJ2-7; 7 bases map to TRBD1. Per the germline V gene, CDR1 is MDHEN and CDR2 is SYDVKM. This CDR3 is 13 amino acids long. After removal of 9 bases from V and 5 bases from J, the junction contained 10 bases not matched to a gene.

The chain uses TRBV7-2 and TRBJ2-1, with D perhaps TRBD2 (6 bases). CDR1 and CDR2 from the germline V gene are SGHTA and FQGNSA. This CDR3 contains 14 residues. V lost 2 bases and J 4 bases, leaving 9 bases between the germline ends. The CDR3 region has the DNA TGTGCCAGCAGCTTACTTGGGGGGTACAATGAGCAGTTCTTC. Its protein product is CASSLLGGYNEQFF. Combining the CDR3 with reference TRBV7-2 and TRBJ2-1 gives the whole variable domain GAGVSQSPSNKVTEKGKDVELRCDPISGHTALYWYRQSLGQGLEFLIYFQGNSAPDKSGLPSDRFSAERTGGSVSTLTIQRTQQEDSAVYLCASSLLGGYNEQFFGPGTRLTVL.

This clone was found a few times. The chain uses TRBV7-9 and TRBJ2-7, with D possibly TRBD1 on 6 matching bases. The CDR3 is made up of 12 amino acids. Germline V CDR1 and CDR2: SEHNR, FQNEAQ (reference sequence). V lost 5 bases to trimming and J lost 7 bases, with 12 bases between them. CDR3 amino acids: CASSRPRGEQYF. The CDR3 DNA follows: TGTGCCAGCAGCCGTCCGAGGGGGGAGCAGTACTTC.

This clone turned up a few times. The CDR3 DNA is TGTGCCAGCAGCGTCCCGGGCGGCGAGCAGTACTTC. Its protein is CASSVPGGEQYF. V and J are TRBV7-6 and TRBJ2-7; D not resolved. The CDR3 length is 12 residues. Trimming removed 5 bases at V and 6 bases at J, with 11 bases between. The germline gives CDR1 SGHVS, CDR2 FNYEAQ.

This chain uses TRBV5-1 with TRBJ2-7, with D tentatively TRBD1 (5 bases). Deletions cut 0 bases from V and 3 bases from J, with 13 bases between. There are 15 residues in the CDR3. CDR1 and CDR2 from the germline V gene are SGHRS and YFSETQ. CDR3 sequence (DNA): TGCGCCAGCAGCTTGGACCCAGGGCCCCACTACGAGCAGTACTTC. This gives the protein CASSLDPGPHYEQYF.

This clone was seen only a few times. This chain joins TRBV13 and TRBJ2-3, with D perhaps TRBD2 (5 bases). CDR1 PRHDT and CDR2 FYEKMQ come from the germline V gene (reference sequence). This CDR3 is 14 amino acids long. Trimming pared 3 bases from V and 0 bases from J, leaving 7 bases between. DNA for the CDR3: TGTGCCAGCAGCTTCGGGATCAGCACAGATACGCAGTATTTT. Its translation: CASSFGISTDTQYF.

This clone was found a few times. The rearrangement links TRBV25-1 to TRBJ2-1, with D perhaps TRBD2 (7 bases). Germline CDR1 reads MGHDK; CDR2 reads SYGVNS. This CDR3 contains 15 residues. The germline V and J ends were trimmed by 8 bases and 3 bases, with 17 bases remaining between them. CDR3 protein: CASAPGAGVYNEQFF. CDR3 DNA: TGTGCCAGCGCTCCAGGGGCGGGAGTCTACAATGAGCAGTTCTTC.

Only a few counts were recorded for this clone. This chain uses TRBV5-1 with TRBJ2-7, with 7 bases identical to TRBD1. Germline CDR1 SGHRS, CDR2 YFSETQ. The CDR3 extends over 16 amino acids. V was pared by 4 bases and J by 2 bases, with 12 bases of the junction left unmatched. The CDR3 DNA reads as TGCGCCAGCAGCCCCAACTCCGGGACAGATACCTACGAGCAGTACTTC. Translating it yields CASSPNSGTDTYEQYF.